Described below is a single T cell receptor (beta chain) sequence and its context. This sample stems from a study of beta chain features in type 1 diabetes. As every portion of the isolated RNA was reverse transcribed, the sequencing read expressed TCRB transcripts. Here immunoSEQ multiplex PCR was the method, and the copy in TCRdb shows in-frame clones only, minus some. The sample has fewer than 200,000 clones; about 7.3% are singletons. Material for sequencing was central memory CD4+ T cells from blood. The clonotype originates from a man between 18 and 35 years old in good health.

The CDR3 DNA follows: TGTGCCAGTAAGGACGGGACAGGGGTCTACAATGAGCAGTTCTTC. Protein product: CASKDGTGVYNEQFF. The chain has TRBV19 and TRBJ2-1, with 10 bases aligning to TRBD1. CDR3 length equals 15 residues. Germline CDR1 LNHDA, CDR2 SQIVND (reference sequence). The junction had 6 bases not matched to a gene; V was cut back by 7 bases and J by 3 bases.